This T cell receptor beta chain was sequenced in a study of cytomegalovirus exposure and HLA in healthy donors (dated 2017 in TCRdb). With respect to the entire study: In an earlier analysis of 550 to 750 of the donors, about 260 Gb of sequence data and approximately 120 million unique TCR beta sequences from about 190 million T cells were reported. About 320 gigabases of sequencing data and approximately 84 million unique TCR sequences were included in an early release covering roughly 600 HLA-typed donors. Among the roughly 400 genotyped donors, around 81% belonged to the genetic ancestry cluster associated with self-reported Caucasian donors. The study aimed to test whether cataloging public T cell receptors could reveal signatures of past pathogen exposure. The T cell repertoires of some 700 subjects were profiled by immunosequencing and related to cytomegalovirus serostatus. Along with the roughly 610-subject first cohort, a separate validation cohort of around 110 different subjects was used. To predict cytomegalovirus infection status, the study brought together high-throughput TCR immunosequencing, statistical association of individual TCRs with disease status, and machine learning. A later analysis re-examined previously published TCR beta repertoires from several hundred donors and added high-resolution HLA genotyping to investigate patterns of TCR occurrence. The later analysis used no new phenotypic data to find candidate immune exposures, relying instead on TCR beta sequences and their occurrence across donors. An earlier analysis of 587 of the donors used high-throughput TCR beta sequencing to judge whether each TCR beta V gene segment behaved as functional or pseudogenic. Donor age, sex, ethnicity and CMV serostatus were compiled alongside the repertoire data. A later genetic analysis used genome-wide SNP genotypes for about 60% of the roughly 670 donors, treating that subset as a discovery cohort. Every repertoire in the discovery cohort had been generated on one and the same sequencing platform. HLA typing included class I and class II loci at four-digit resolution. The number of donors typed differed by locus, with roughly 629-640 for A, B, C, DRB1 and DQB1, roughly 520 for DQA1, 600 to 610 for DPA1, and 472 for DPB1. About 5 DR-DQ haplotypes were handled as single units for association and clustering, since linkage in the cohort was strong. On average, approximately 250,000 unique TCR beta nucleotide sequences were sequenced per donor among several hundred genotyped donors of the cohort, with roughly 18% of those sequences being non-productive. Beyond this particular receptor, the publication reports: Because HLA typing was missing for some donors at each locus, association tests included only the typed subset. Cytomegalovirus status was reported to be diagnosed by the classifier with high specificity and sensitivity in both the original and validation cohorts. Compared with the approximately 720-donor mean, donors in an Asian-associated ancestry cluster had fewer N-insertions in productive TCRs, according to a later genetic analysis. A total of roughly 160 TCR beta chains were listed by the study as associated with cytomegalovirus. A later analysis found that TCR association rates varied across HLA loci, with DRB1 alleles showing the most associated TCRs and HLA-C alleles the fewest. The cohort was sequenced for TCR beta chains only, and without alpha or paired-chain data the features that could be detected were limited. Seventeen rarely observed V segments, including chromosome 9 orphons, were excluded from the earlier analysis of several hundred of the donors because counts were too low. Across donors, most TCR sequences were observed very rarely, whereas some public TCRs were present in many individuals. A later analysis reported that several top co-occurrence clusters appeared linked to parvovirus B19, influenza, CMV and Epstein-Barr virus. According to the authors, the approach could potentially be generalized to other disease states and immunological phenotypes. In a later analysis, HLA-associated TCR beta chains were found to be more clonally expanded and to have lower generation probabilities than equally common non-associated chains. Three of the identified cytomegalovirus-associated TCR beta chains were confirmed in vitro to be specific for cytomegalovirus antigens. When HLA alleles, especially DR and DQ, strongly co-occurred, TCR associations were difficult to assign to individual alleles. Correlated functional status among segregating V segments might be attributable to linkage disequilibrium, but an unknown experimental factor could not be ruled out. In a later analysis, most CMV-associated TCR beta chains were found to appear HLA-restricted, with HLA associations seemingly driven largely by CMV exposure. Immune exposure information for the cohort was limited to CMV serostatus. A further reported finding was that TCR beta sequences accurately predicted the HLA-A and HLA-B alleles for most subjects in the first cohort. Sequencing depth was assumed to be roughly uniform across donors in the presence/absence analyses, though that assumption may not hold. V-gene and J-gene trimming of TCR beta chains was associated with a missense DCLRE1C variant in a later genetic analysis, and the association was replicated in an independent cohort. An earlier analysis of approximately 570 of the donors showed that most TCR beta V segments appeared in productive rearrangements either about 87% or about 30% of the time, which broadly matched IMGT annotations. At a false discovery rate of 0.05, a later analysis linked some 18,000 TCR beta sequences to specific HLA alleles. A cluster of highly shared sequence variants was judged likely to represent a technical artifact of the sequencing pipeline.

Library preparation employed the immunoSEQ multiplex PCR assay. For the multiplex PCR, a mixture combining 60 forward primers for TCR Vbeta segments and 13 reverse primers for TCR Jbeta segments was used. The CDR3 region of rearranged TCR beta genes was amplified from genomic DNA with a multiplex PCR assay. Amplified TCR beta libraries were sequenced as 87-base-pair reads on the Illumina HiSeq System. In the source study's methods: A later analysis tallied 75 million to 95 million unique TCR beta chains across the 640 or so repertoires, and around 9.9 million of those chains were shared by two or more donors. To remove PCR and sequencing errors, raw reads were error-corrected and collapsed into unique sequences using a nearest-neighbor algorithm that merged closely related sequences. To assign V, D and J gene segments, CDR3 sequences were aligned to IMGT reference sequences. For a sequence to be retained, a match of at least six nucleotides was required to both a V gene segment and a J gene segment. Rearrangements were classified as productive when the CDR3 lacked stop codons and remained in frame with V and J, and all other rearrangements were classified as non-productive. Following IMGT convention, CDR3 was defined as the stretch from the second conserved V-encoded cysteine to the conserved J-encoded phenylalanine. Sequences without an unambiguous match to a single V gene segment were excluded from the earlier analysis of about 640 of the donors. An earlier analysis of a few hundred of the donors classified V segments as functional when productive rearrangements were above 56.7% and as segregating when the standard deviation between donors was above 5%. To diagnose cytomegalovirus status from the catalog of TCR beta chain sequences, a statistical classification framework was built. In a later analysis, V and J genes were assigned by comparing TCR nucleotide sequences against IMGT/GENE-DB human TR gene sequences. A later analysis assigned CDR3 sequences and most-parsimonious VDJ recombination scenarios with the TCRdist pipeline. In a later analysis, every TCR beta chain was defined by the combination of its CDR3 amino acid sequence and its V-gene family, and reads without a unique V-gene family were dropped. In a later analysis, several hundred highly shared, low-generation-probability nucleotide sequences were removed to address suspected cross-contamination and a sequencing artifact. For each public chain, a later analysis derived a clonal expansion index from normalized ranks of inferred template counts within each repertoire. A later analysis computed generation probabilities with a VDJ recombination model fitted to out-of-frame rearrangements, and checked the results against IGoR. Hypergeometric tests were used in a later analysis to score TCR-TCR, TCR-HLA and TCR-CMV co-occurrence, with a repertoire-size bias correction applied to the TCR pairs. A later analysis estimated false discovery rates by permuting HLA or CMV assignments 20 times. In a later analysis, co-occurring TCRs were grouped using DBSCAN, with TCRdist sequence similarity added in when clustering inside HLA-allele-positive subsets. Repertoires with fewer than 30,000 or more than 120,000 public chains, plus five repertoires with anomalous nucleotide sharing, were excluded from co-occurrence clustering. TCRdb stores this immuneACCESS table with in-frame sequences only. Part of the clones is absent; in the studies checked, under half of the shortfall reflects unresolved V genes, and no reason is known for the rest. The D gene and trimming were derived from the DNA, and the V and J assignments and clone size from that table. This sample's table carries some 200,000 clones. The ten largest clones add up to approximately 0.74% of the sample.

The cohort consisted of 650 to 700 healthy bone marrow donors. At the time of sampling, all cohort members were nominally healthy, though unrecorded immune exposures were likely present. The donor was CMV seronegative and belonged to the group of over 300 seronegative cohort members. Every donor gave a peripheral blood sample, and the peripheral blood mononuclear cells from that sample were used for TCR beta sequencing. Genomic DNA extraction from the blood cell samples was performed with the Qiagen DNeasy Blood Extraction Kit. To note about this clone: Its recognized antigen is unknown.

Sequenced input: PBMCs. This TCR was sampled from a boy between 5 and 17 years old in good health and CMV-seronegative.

The CDR3 protein is CASSLRGTSTDTQYF. The DNA is TGTGCCAGCAGCTTACGGGGGACTTCAACAGATACGCAGTATTTT. The rearrangement joined TRBV7-3 to TRBJ2-3; a tentative D match to TRBD2 spans 6 bases. From the cysteine through the phenylalanine, the CDR3 covers 15 amino acids. The DNA shown is the 45-base CDR3, in frame from base 1. Relative to germline, V is 2 bases shorter and J is 3 bases shorter, with 12 bases between their ends. The germline V gene specifies SGHTA as CDR1 and FQGTGA as CDR2.